The source of this T cell receptor (beta chain) is a study of blood T cell repertoires in COVID-19. Study context: T cells, B-cell-depleted T cells, or PBMCs supplied cDNA or gDNA.

Authors' methods: Amplified reference gene primers provided the basis for estimating nucleated cell counts. Method: immunoSEQ multiplex PCR; TCRdb's copy keeps in-frame clones and lacks some. The D gene and trimming were derived from the DNA, and the V and J assignments and clone size from that table. The sample lists around 100,000 clones, over 80% seen once, with 4.6% in the top ten. There are 17 residues in the CDR3. Germline CDR1 LNHDA, CDR2 SQIVND (reference sequence). After removal of 0 bases from V and 0 bases from J, the junction contained 7 bases not matched to a gene. The chain links TRBV19 to TRBJ1-1; TRBD1 matches 7 bases. This receptor was taken from a woman between 50 and 59 years old with acute or convalescent COVID-19. Sequencing was done on a sample of peripheral blood. CDR3: CASSIDAGGAVNTEAFF. CDR3 DNA sequence: TGTGCCAGTAGTATAGATGCAGGGGGAGCCGTGAACACTGAAGCTTTCTTT.